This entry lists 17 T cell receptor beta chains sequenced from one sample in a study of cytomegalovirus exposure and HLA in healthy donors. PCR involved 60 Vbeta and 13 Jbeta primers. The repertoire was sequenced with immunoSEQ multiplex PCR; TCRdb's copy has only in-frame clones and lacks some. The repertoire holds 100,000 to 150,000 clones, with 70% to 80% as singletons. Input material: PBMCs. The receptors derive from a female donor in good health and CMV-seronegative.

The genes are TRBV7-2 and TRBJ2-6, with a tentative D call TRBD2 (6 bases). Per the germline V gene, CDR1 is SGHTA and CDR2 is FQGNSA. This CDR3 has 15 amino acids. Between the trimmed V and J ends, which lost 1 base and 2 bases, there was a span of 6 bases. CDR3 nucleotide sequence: TGTGCCAGCAGCTTAGAGCGGGCTGGGGCCAACGTCCTGACTTTC. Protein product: CASSLERAGANVLTF.

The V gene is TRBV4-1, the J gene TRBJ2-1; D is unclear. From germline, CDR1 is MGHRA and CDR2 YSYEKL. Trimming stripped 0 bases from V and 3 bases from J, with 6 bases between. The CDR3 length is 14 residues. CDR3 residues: CASSQEPSYNEQFF. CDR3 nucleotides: TGCGCCAGCAGCCAAGAACCCAGCTACAATGAGCAGTTCTTC.

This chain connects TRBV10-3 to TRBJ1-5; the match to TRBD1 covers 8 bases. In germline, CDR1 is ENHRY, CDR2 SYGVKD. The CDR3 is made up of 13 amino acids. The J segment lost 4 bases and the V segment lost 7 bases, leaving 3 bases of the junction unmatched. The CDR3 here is CAIKQGENQPQHF. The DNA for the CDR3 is TGTGCCATCAAACAGGGGGAAAATCAGCCCCAGCATTTT.

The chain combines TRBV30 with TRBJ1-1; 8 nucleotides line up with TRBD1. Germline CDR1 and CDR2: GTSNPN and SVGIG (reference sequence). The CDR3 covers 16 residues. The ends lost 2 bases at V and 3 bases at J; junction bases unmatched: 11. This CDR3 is CAWSRRTGRSDTEAFF. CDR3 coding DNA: TGTGCCTGGAGTAGGAGGACAGGGCGGTCGGACACTGAAGCTTTCTTT.

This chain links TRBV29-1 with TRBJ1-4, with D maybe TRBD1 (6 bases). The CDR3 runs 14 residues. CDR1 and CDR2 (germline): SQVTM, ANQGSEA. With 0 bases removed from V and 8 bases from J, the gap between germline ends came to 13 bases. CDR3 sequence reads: CSVEERGGKEKLFF. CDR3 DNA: TGCAGCGTTGAAGAGAGAGGGGGTAAAGAAAAACTGTTTTTT.

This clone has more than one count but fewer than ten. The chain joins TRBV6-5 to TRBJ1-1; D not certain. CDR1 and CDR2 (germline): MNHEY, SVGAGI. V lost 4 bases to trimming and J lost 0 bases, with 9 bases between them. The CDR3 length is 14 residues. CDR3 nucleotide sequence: TGTGCCAGCAGTTCACAGAAGATGAACACTGAAGCTTTCTTT. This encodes CASSSQKMNTEAFF.

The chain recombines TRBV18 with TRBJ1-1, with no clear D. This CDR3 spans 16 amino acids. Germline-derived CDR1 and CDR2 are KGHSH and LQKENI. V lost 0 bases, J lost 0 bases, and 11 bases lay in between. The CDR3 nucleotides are TGTGCCAGCTCACCACCGGGGAGAAACATGAACACTGAAGCTTTCTTT. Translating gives CASSPPGRNMNTEAFF.

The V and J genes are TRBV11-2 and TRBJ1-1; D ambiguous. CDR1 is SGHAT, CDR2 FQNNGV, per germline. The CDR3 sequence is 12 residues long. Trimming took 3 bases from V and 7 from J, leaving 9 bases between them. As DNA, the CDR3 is TGTGCCAGCAGCTTTCGGGGTGATGAAGCTTTCTTT. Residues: CASSFRGDEAFF. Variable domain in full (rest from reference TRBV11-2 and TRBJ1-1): EAGVAQSPRYKIIEKRQSVAFWCNPISGHATLYWYQQILGQGPKLLIQFQNNGVVDDSQLPKDRFSAERLKGVDSTLKIQPAKLEDSAVYLCASSFRGDEAFFGQGTRLTVV.

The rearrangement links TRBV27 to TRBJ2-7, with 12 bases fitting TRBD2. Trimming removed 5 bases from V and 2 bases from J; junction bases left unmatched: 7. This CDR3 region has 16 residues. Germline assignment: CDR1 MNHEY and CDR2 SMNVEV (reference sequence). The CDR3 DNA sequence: TGTGCCAGCAGTCATTCTGGACTAGCGGGACCCTACGAGCAGTACTTC. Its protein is CASSHSGLAGPYEQYF.

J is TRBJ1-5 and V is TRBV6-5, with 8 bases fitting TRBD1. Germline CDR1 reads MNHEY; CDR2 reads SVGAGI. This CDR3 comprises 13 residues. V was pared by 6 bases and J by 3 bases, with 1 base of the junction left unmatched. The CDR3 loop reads CASRTGVNQPQHF. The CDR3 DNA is TGTGCCAGCAGGACAGGGGTCAATCAGCCCCAGCATTTT.

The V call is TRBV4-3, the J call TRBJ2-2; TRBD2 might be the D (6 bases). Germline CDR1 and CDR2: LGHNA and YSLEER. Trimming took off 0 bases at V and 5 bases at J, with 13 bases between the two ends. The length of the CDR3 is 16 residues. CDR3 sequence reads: CASSQDPRGRTGELFF. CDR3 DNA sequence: TGCGCCAGCAGCCAAGATCCGCGGGGCCGAACCGGGGAGCTGTTTTTT.

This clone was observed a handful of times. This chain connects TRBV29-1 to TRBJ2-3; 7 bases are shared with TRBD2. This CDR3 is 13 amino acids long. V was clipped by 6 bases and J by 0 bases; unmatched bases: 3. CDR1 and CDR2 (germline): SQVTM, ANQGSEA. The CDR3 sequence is CSVKRGSTDTQYF. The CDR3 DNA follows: TGCAGCGTGAAGCGGGGTAGCACAGATACGCAGTATTTT.

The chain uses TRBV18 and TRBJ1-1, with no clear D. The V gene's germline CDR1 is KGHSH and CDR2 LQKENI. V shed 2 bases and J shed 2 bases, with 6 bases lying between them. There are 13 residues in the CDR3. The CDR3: CASSPGVNTEAFF. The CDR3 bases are TGTGCCAGCTCACCAGGAGTAAACACTGAAGCTTTCTTT. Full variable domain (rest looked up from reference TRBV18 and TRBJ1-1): NAGVMQNPRHLVRRRGQEARLRCSPMKGHSHVYWYRQLPEEGLKFMVYLQKENIIDESGMPKERFSAEFPKEGPSILRIQQVVRGDSAAYFCASSPGVNTEAFFGQGTRLTVV.

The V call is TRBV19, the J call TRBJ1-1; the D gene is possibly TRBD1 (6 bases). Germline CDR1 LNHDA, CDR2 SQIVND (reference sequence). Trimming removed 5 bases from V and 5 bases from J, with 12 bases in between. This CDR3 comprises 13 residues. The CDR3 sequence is CASSSQGNTEAFF. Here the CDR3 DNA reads TGTGCCAGTAGTTCCCAGGGGAATACTGAAGCTTTCTTT.

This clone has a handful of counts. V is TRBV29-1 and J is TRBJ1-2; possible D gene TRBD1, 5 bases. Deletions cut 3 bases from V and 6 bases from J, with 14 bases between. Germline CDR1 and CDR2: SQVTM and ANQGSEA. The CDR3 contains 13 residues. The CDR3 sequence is CSVDHRREDGYTF. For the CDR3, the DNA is TGCAGCGTTGATCACAGGAGAGAGGATGGCTACACCTTC.

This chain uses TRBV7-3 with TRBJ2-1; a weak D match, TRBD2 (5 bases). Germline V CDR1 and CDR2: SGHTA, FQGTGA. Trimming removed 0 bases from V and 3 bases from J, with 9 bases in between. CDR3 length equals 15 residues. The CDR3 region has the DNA TGTGCCAGCAGCTTAACCCGGGATTTCTACAATGAGCAGTTCTTC. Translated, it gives CASSLTRDFYNEQFF.

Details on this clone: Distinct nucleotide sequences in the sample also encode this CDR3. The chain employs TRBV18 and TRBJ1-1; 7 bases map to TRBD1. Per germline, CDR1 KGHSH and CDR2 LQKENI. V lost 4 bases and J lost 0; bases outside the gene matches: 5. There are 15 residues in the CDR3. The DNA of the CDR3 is TGTGCCAGCTCACTCCAAACAGGGGTGAACACTGAAGCTTTCTTT. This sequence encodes CASSLQTGVNTEAFF. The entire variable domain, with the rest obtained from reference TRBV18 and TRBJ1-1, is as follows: NAGVMQNPRHLVRRRGQEARLRCSPMKGHSHVYWYRQLPEEGLKFMVYLQKENIIDESGMPKERFSAEFPKEGPSILRIQQVVRGDSAAYFCASSLQTGVNTEAFFGQGTRLTVV.